The subject of this entry is one T cell receptor beta chain. Its binding antigen is unknown. No much larger clone is present one base from it, and per-base qualities are unavailable. Inclusive of the bounding cysteine and phenylalanine, the CDR3 is 12 residues long. The retained sequence is limited to the CDR3, 36 bases, with the frame set at the first base. V is shortened by 4 bases, J by 6 bases, and the region joining them spans 7 bases. Taken from the germline V gene, the CDR1 and CDR2 loops are ENHRY and SYGVKD. Donors were healthy HIV-negative adults with no recently reported acute infections or vaccinations. All donors were Caucasian adults living in Nashville, Tennessee, USA. For unsorted samples, tens of millions of PBMCs were counted and genomic DNA was extracted with the QIAamp DNA Blood Mini kit. Blood was obtained by leukapheresis, after which PBMCs were separated by Ficoll-Histopaque density gradient centrifugation and cryopreserved in liquid nitrogen vapor phase.

These data come from a study of shared clonotypes between healthy human individuals (dated by TCRdb to the early 2020s). Background for the entire study: The cohort comprised a couple of women and a few men aged 18 to 49 years. To estimate repertoire size and how much clonotypes are shared between individuals, the study performed deep sequencing of blood TCR repertoires from a few healthy adults. To increase sequencing depth and limit assay-specific biases, different laboratories used diverse techniques to prepare libraries and sequence TCR repertoires. Leukapheresis yielded between about 0.94 and 8.9 billion PBMCs per donor.

Beyond this particular receptor, the publication reports: Pairwise subsampling indicated that sequencing depth was expected to affect the degree of clonotype sharing among donors. Because the study included a small number of donors, the genetic and exposure-history diversity represented was limited. Sampling was limited to blood, and TCR repertoires in tissue likely differ from TCR repertoires in blood.

Using the deep immunoSEQ assay, multiplex PCR amplified TCR CDR3 regions from genomic DNA. Extracted genomic DNA from each cell subset was distributed evenly across all wells of several immunoSEQ 96-well plates, and each plate was treated as a replicate. Each replicate PCR for unsorted PBMC received about 0.3 ug genomic DNA, equal to about 30,000 T cell genomes. Ten immunoSEQ deep assay plates were used to sequence unsorted PBMC genomic DNA. Purified libraries were measured with a Qubit 3.0 fluorometer, size-checked on a Bioanalyzer 2100, and measured again with the KAPA Library Quantification kit. Each immunoSEQ 96-well plate was sequenced on its own single-read 150-cycle Illumina NextSeq 550 flow cell. In the original analysis: The immunoSEQ output contained only junctional sequences without quality scores, so filtering could not match that applied to full-length reads. Sequences were annotated with PyIR, a Python wrapper for IgBLAST v1.9, using IMGT germline references to assign V/J genes and CDR3. Reads were removed for weak V/J assignments (E-value above 1e-6), missing CDR3, stop codons, out-of-frame junctions, or ambiguous translated residues. V3J clonotypes were defined by identical inferred V gene, J gene, and CDR3 amino acid sequence. Percentage overlap between repertoires was calculated by dividing the number of shared unique clonotypes by the size of the smaller repertoire. Repertoire richness was assessed with RTK rarefaction, the Chao1 estimator, and Recon v2.1 estimates of unobserved clonotypes. The immuneACCESS repertoire file appears here via TCRdb, limited to in-frame rearrangements. These files lack a portion of the clones; in checked studies, under half of the deficit traces to unresolved V genes, and the cause of the others is not known. That table is the source of V, J and clone size, and D and trimming were worked out from the DNA. The sample yields some 450,000 clones; over 60% were counted once. The ten biggest clones cover approximately 12% of the sample.

This sequence originates from a woman in her thirties or forties in good health. Some clones in this sample may be carry-over from other donors' samples. Recombination linked TRBV10-3 to TRBJ1-5, with the identity of the D gene unclear. The material sequenced was PBMCs. The CDR3 amino acid sequence is: CAISGAAQPQHF. The DNA sequence is TGTGCCATCAGTGGAGCGGCTCAGCCCCAGCATTTT.